The following is a T cell receptor (beta chain) sequence with its context. Antigen: not known. The data are from a study of CD8 T cells in ankylosing spondylitis. Points from the study as a whole: For ankylosing spondylitis blood, a TCR beta motif of 7 or 8 highly homologous variants appeared characteristic. Significantly higher representation of disease-linked clones was reported for matched ankylosing spondylitis synovial fluid.

Quantitative 5'-RACE with molecular barcodes was used to make the TCR beta libraries. Using its own MiXCR run on the 5' RACE reads, TCRdb lists one record per CDR3 protein. The sample holds approximately 440,000 distinct CDR3 sequences, over 15% seen once. J gave up 4 bases and V 2 bases, and 5 bases lay outside the gene matches. The CDR3 consists of 15 residues. Germline CDR1 LGHDT, CDR2 YNNKEL (reference sequence). The receptor comes from a male donor with ankylosing spondylitis. The sequenced sample consisted of blood, either unsorted or a sorted T cell fraction (not recorded which). This rearrangement joins TRBV3-1 to TRBJ2-5; 9 nucleotides agree with TRBD1. CDR3: CASSQRDRVSETQYF. CDR3 nucleotides: TGTGCCAGCAGCCAAAGGGACAGGGTATCAGAGACCCAGTACTTC.